This passage covers 9 T cell receptor beta chains from one sample sequenced in a study of T cells in Graves' hyperthyroidism and ophthalmopathy. What was amplified from RNA transcripts were TCR beta CDR3 regions. RT-PCR in the first round (using the HTBI primer set) targeted the TCR CDR3. TCRdb used MiXCR to reprocess the multiplex PCR reads, holding one entry per CDR3 protein. This table has hundreds of thousands of distinct CDR3 sequences, around 38% appearing once. The sequencing input was blood. The origin of the receptors is a man between 18 and 29 years old with Graves' hyperthyroidism.

The chain couples TRBV7-2 to TRBJ2-7, with 10 nucleotides matching TRBD1. J lost 3 bases, V lost 3 bases, and 8 bases had no gene match. CDR1 SGHTA and CDR2 FQGNSA come from the germline V gene. The CDR3 consists of 16 residues. The CDR3 region is CASSLDHGTGDYEQYF. The CDR3, as DNA: TGTGCCAGCAGCTTGGATCACGGGACAGGGGACTACGAGCAGTACTTC.

V gene TRBV4-1 combines with J gene TRBJ2-7; no clear D gene. Germline V CDR1 and CDR2: MGHRA, YSYEKL. V shed 4 bases and J shed 3 bases, with 13 bases lying between them. The CDR3 covers 14 residues. For the CDR3, the DNA is TGCGCCAGCAGCCTTGAATTGACCTTCTACGAGCAGTACTTC. This gives the protein CASSLELTFYEQYF.

This clonotype was counted a single time. The chain combines TRBV5-1 with TRBJ1-2, with 7 bases that match TRBD1. CDR1 is SGHRS and CDR2 is YFSETQ in the germline V gene. This CDR3 spans 19 amino acids. J gave up 0 bases and V 0 bases, and 14 bases lay outside the gene matches. The CDR3 region is CASSLGPNGWTGSNYGYTF. Written as DNA, the CDR3 is TGCGCCAGCAGCTTGGGGCCTAACGGATGGACAGGATCTAACTATGGCTACACCTTC. The whole variable domain, filled in from reference TRBV5-1 and TRBJ1-2, reads KAGVTQTPRYLIKTRGQQVTLSCSPISGHRSVSWYQQTPGQGLQFLFEYFSETQRNKGNFPGRFSGRQFSNSRSEMNVSTLELGDSALYLCASSLGPNGWTGSNYGYTFGSGTRLTVV.

V and J are TRBV6-5 and TRBJ2-3; D gene unclear. Germline-derived CDR1 and CDR2 are MNHEY and SVGAGI. Trimming removed 6 bases at V and 3 bases at J, with 10 bases between. The CDR3 loop spans 13 amino acids. As DNA, the CDR3 is TGTGCCAGCAGACCCCCGGGTACAGATACGCAGTATTTT. Protein product: CASRPPGTDTQYF.

The chain has TRBV9 and TRBJ2-5; 7 bases agree with TRBD2. This CDR3 is 14 amino acids long. The V and J ends lost 4 bases and 7 bases, in that order; junction bases with no gene match: 10. Germline CDR1 SGDLS, CDR2 YYNGEE. The CDR3 region is CASSLATPGGTQYF. The CDR3 nucleotides are TGTGCCAGCAGCTTAGCGACACCGGGGGGGACCCAGTACTTC.

With respect to this clonotype: The junction departs from germline at one end; a sequencing error may be responsible. CDR3 in amino acids: CASSPELISNQPQHF. The CDR3 DNA follows: TGCGCCAGCAGTCCCGAATTAATTAGCAATCAGCCCCAGCATTTT. This chain uses TRBV25-1 with TRBJ1-5; no clear D gene. The CDR3 covers 15 residues. Germline CDR1 and CDR2: MGHDK and SYGVNS.

This clonotype occurred many times. The chain carries TRBV14 and TRBJ1-4; 8 positions match TRBD1. J lost 8 bases, V lost 0 bases, and 5 bases had no gene match. CDR1 SGHDN and CDR2 FVKESK come from the germline V gene. The CDR3 spans 15 residues. The CDR3 loop is CASSQDQGAGEKLFF. The CDR3 nucleotides are TGTGCCAGCAGCCAAGACCAGGGGGCGGGCGAAAAACTGTTTTTT.

This clonotype has more than one count but fewer than ten. The rearrangement uses TRBV20-1 and TRBJ2-7; 9 positions match TRBD1. The V and J ends lost 6 bases and 6 bases, in that order; junction bases with no gene match: 12. The CDR3 consists of 14 residues. From germline, CDR1 is DFQATT and CDR2 SNEGSKA (reference sequence). The CDR3: CSAREGQGWIEQYF. The CDR3 DNA is TGCAGTGCCAGGGAAGGACAGGGGTGGATCGAGCAGTACTTC.

There are a few counts of this clonotype. V gene TRBV7-2 combines with J gene TRBJ1-2; maybe TRBD1 (6 bases). In germline, CDR1 is SGHTA, CDR2 FQGNSA. Between the trimmed V and J ends, which lost 1 base and 6 bases, there was a span of 15 bases. The CDR3 has 15 residues. The CDR3 bases are TGTGCCAGCAGCTTAGGGGGGGGGGGCAGGGATGGCTACACCTTC. Protein sequence: CASSLGGGGRDGYTF.